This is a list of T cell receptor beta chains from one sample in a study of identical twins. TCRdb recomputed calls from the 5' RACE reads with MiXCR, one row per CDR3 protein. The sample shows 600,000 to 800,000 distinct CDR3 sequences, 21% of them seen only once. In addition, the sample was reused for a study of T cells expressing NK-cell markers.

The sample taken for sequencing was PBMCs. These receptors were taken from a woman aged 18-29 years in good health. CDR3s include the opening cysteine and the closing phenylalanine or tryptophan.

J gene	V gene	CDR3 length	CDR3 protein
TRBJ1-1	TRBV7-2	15	CASSLGPGLDTEAFF
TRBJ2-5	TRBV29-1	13	CSVAGLSSETQYF
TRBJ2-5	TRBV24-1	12	CATSDTGETQYF
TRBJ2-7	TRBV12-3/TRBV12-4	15	CASSHLAGGPYEQYF
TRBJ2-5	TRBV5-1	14	CASSWRTAGETQYF
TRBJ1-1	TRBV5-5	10	CASEGTEAFF
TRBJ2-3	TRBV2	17	CASSETSGGARTDTQYF
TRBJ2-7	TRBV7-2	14	CASSLTGSPHEQYF
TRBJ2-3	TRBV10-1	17	CASSELGGTGGRDTQYF
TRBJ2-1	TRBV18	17	CASSPYRQASSYNEQFF
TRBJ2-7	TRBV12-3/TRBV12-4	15	CASSLDTGQDYEQYF
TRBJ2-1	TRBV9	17	CASSPPPGRMEYNEQFF
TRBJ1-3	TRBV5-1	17	CASSLEGTGLPGNTIYF
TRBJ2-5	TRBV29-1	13	CSVLAGGKETQYF
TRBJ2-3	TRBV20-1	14	CSATSVISTDTQYF
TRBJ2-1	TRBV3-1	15	CASSQDQGGYNEQFF
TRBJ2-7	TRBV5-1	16	CASSLQSGTSGNEQYF
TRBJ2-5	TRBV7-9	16	CASSPWGLAGRETQYF
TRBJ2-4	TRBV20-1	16	CSAREIAGKEENIQYF
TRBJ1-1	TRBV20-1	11	CSARENPEAFF
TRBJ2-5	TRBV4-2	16	CASSQDYGGGVETQYF
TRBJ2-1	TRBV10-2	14	CASSVGGEDNEQFF
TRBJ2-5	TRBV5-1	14	CASSNPLSQETQYF
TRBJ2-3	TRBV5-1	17	CASSLGRGAGQTDTQYF
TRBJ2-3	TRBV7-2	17	CASSPGLAGGGTDTQYF
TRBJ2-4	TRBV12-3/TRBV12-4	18	CASSPRLQPGLAKNIQYF
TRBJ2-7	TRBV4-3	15	CASSLELAGGNEQYF
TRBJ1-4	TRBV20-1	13	CSASRALNEKLFF
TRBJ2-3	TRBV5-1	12	CASSIFKDTQYF
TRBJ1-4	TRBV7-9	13	CASSPTGREKLFF
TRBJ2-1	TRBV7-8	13	CASKAGDHNEQFF
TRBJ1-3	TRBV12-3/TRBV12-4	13	CASSPNSGNTIYF
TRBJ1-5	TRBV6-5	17	CASSYWGVGRHHQPQHF
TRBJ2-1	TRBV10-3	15	CAIKGSSGSYNEQFF
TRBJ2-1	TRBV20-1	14	CSATPGRTYGEQFF
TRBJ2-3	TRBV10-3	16	CAISDLLAESTDTQYF
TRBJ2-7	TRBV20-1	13	CSANKGTAYEQYF
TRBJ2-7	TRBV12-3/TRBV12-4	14	CASSGGLKGFEQYF
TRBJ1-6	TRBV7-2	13	CASSPAANSPLHF
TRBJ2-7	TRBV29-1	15	CSVALTSGDSYEQYF
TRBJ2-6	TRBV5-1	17	CASSRLGGSTGANVLTF
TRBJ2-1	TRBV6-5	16	CASSYSIAGGLDEQFF
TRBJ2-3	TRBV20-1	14	CSAIYAGGTDTQYF
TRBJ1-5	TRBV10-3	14	CAISESYRVQPQHF
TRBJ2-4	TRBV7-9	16	CASSSPWAGEENIQYF
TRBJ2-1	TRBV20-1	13	CSARASGNNEQFF
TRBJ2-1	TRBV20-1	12	CSASRRDNEQFF
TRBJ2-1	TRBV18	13	CASSRTVDNEQFF
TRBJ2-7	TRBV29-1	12	CSVEDPSEGQYF
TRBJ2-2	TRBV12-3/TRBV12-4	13	CASLTANTGELFF
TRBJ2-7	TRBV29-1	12	CSVGAAHYEQYF
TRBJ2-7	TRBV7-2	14	CASSFQAGGYEQYF
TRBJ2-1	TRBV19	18	CASISRGSGPSSYNEQFF
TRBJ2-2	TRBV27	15	CASSLLLADTGELFF
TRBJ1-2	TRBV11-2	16	CASSLERIPVDGGYTF